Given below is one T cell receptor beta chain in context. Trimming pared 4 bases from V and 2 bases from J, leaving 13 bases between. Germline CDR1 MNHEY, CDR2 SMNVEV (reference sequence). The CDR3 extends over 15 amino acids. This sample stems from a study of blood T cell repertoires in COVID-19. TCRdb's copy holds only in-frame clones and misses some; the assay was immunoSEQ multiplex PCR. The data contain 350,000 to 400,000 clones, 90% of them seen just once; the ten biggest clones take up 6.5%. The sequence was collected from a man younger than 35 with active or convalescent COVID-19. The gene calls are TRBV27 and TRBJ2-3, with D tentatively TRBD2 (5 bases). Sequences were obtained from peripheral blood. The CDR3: CASSWAGAPTDTQYF. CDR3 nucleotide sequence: TGTGCCAGCAGTTGGGCGGGCGCCCCCACAGATACGCAGTATTTT.